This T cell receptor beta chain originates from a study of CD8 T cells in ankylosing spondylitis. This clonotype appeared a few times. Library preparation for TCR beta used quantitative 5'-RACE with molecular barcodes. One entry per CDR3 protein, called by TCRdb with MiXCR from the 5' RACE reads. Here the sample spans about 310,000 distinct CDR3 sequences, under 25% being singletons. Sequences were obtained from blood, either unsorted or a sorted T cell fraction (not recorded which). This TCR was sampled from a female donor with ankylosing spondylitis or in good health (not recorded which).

CDR3 region: CASSGRGSNPPGGAFF. CDR3 nucleotides: TGCGCCAGCAGTGGCAGGGGGTCAAATCCCCCCGGGGGAGCTTTCTTT. The chain has TRBV10-2 and TRBJ1-1, with 7 bases lining up with TRBD1. Germline V lookup: CDR1 WSHSY, CDR2 SAAADI. The CDR3 length is 16 residues. V gave up 4 bases and J gave up 10 bases; unmatched junction bases: 18.